This TCR beta chain comes out of a study of cytomegalovirus exposure and HLA in healthy donors. Study context: In an earlier analysis, around 100 million unique TCR beta sequences were found from some 200 million T cells.

For this clone: Its antigen is currently unknown. The junction departs from germline at one end; a sequencing error may be responsible. Distinct nucleotide sequences in the sample also encode this CDR3.

Study-wide findings and caveats: Among TCR beta chains, those listed as cytomegalovirus-associated numbered some 170. The likely origin of a cluster of highly shared sequence variants was a sequencing artifact.

PCR amplification relied on 60 Vbeta primers (plus 13 Jbeta primers). Measured with immunoSEQ multiplex PCR; TCRdb has only the in-frame clones, and not every one. The sample yields roughly 140,000 clones, 80% to 90% seen once. Material for sequencing was PBMCs. This clonotype originated in a woman aged 18-35 years in good health and CMV-seronegative.

CDR3 protein: CASSFGTDEKLFF. The CDR3 nucleotides are TGCGCCAGCAGTTTCGGGACAGATGAAAAACTGTTTTTT. The chain has TRBV28 and TRBJ1-4, with 7 bases that match TRBD1. This CDR3 is built from 13 residues. CDR1 and CDR2 from the germline V gene are MDHEN and SYDVKM.